This T cell receptor beta chain appears in the sequencing data of a study of cytomegalovirus exposure and HLA in healthy donors. Study outcomes and limitations: The authors enumerated around 150 TCR beta chains as linked to cytomegalovirus. Whilst most TCR sequences proved rare, a subset of public TCRs occurred across many donors.

As concerns this clone: Its antigen is still unknown.

The donors gave bone marrow, and they were healthy. Amplification used 60 Vbeta primers and 13 Jbeta primers. The table came from immunoSEQ multiplex PCR; TCRdb's copy has only in-frame clones and leaves some out. The profile shows about 160,000 clones, 80% to 90% of them singletons. Germline trimming cut 0 bases from V and 4 bases from J; bases unmatched to any gene: 20. Germline V lookup: CDR1 LGHNA, CDR2 YNFKEQ. The CDR3 runs 22 residues. Material: PBMCs. This clonotype originated in a man aged 50-60 years in good health and CMV-seropositive. The V call is TRBV4-2, the J call TRBJ2-1; 11 positions agree with TRBD2. CDR3 coding DNA: TGTGCCAGCAGCCAAGACCTATCCGTCGGGGTAGCGGGAGGGCCAAATTACAATGAGCAGTTCTTC. It is translated as CASSQDLSVGVAGGPNYNEQFF.